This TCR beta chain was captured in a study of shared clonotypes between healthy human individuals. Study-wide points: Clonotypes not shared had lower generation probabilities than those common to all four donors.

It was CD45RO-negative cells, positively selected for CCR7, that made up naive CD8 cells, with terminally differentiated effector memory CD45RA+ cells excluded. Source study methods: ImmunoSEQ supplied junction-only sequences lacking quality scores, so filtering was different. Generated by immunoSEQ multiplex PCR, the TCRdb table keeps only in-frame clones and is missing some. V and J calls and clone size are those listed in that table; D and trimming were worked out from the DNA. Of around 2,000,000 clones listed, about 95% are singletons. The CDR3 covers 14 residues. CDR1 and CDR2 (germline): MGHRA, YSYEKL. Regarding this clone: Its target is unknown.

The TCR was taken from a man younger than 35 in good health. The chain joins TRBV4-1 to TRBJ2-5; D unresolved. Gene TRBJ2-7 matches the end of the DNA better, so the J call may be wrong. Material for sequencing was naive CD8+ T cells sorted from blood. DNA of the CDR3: TGCGCCAGCAGCCTTGGATGGGGCTCCTACGAGCAGTACTTC. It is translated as CASSLGWGSYEQYF.